Each of the 10 T cell receptor beta chains below was sequenced from the same sample in a study of blood T cell repertoires in COVID-19. Sequenced by immunoSEQ multiplex PCR; TCRdb stores in-frame clones only, minus some. The table includes roughly 500,000 clones, 89% detected once. Sequencing was performed on peripheral blood. The receptor source for this set is a young man with COVID-19, enrolled during active disease.

The gene calls are TRBV6-5 and TRBJ2-3, with TRBD2 matching 7 bases. The J segment lost 1 base and the V segment lost 6 bases, leaving 4 bases of the junction unmatched. Germline CDR1 MNHEY, CDR2 SVGAGI. The length of the CDR3 is 14 residues. The CDR3: CASRLRGGTDTQYF. As DNA, the CDR3 is TGTGCCAGCAGACTTCGGGGGGGCACAGATACGCAGTATTTT.

The chain couples TRBV2 to TRBJ2-3, with 7 bases identical to TRBD2. V was clipped by 4 bases and J by 5 bases; unmatched bases: 3. This CDR3 has 13 residues. The V gene's germline CDR1 is SNHLY and CDR2 FYNNEI. CDR3 protein: CASSGLAGDTQYF. DNA of the CDR3: TGTGCCAGCAGTGGACTAGCTGGAGATACGCAGTATTTT.

The genes are TRBV7-2 and TRBJ2-6; D remains ambiguous. Germline V gives CDR1 SGHTA, CDR2 FQGNSA. This CDR3 contains 16 residues. The ends were cut back, 2 bases at V and 1 base at J, with 9 bases in the middle. CDR3 in DNA: TGTGCCAGCAGCTTACCGGGTAGATCTGGGGCCAACGTCCTGACTTTC. Translation gives CASSLPGRSGANVLTF.

This rearrangement joins TRBV7-2 to TRBJ2-7; D might be TRBD2 (7 bases). V was pared by 4 bases and J by 4 bases, with 11 bases between. Per the germline V gene, CDR1 is SGHTA and CDR2 is FQGNSA. The CDR3 extends over 13 amino acids. The CDR3 bases are TGTGCCAGCAGCTCTAGGGGGGGATACGAGCAGTACTTC. Its translation is CASSSRGGYEQYF. The variable domain in full, completed from reference TRBV7-2 and TRBJ2-7, reads GAGVSQSPSNKVTEKGKDVELRCDPISGHTALYWYRQSLGQGLEFLIYFQGNSAPDKSGLPSDRFSAERTGGSVSTLTIQRTQQEDSAVYLCASSSRGGYEQYFGPGTRLTVT.

The chain uses TRBV5-1 and TRBJ2-7, with 14 bases lining up with TRBD2. Looked up from germline, CDR1 is SGHRS and CDR2 is YFSETQ. V was clipped by 0 bases and J by 5 bases; unmatched bases: 10. This CDR3 has 18 amino acids. CDR3 protein: CASSLAGTSGSFGNEQYF. The CDR3 region has the DNA TGCGCCAGCAGCTTGGCCGGGACTAGCGGGAGTTTCGGCAACGAGCAGTACTTC.

The rearrangement links TRBV19 to TRBJ1-2; 7 positions match TRBD1. The CDR3 is 14 amino acids. In germline, CDR1 is LNHDA, CDR2 SQIVND (reference sequence). Germline trimming cut 4 bases from V and 4 bases from J; bases unmatched to any gene: 6. CDR3 sequence: CASSRGTDSYGYTF. CDR3 bases: TGTGCCAGTAGTAGAGGGACAGACTCCTATGGCTACACCTTC.

J is TRBJ2-3 and V is TRBV25-1; tentative D call: TRBD2 (5 bases). Trimming removed 6 bases from V and 0 bases from J, with 13 bases in between. CDR3 length equals 15 residues. The V gene's germline CDR1 is MGHDK and CDR2 SYGVNS. CDR3 in amino acids: CASSPGGTSTDTQYF. The CDR3 nucleotides are TGTGCCAGCAGCCCCGGAGGTACTAGCACAGATACGCAGTATTTT.

This chain links TRBV5-1 with TRBJ2-5; 9 nucleotides line up with TRBD1. Germline trimming cut 0 bases from V and 5 bases from J; bases unmatched to any gene: 14. Germline V gives CDR1 SGHRS, CDR2 YFSETQ. The CDR3 has 18 amino acids. CDR3 DNA sequence: TGCGCCAGCAGCTTGGCGGGACAGGGAGACCTCAGGGGTGAGACCCAGTACTTC. Its protein product is CASSLAGQGDLRGETQYF.

The chain carries TRBV3-1 (or the pseudogene TRBV3-2) and TRBJ2-1; TRBD1 aligns across 7 bases. J was trimmed by 8 bases and V by 2 bases; bases with no gene match: 6. The CDR3 sequence is 14 residues long. Germline V gene data show CDR1 as LGHDT and CDR2 as YNNKEL (reference sequence). The CDR3 reads CASSQTTGDDEQFF. For the CDR3, the DNA is TGTGCCAGCAGCCAAACTACAGGGGACGATGAGCAGTTCTTC.

The rearrangement uses TRBV2 and TRBJ2-5; possibly TRBD2 for D (6 bases). The CDR3 is 14 residues long. Germline CDR1 is SNHLY and CDR2 is FYNNEI. The V gene lost 4 bases and the J gene lost 1 base, with 10 bases spanning the gap. CDR3 sequence: CASSGRAAQETQYF. As DNA, the CDR3 is TGTGCCAGCAGTGGGAGGGCAGCCCAAGAGACCCAGTACTTC.